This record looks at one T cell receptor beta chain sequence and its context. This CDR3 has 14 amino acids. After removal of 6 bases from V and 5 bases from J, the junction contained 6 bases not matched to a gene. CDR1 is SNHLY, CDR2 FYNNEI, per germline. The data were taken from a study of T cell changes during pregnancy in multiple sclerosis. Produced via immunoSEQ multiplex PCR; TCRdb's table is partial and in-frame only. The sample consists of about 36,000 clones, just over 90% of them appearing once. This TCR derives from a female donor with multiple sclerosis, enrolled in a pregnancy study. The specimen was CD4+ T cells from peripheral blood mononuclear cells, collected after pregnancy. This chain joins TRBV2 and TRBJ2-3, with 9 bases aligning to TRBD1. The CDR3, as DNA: TGTGCCAGCAGAGTGGACAGGGGAGGAGATACGCAGTATTTT. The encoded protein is CASRVDRGGDTQYF.